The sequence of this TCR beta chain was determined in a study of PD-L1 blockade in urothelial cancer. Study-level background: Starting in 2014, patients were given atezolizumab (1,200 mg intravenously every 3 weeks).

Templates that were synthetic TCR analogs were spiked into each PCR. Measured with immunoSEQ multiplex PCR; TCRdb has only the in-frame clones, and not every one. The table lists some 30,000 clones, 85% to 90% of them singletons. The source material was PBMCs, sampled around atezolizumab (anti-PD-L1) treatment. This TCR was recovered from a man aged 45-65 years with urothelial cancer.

As DNA, the CDR3 is TGTGCCAGCAGCTTCCAGGGGATCCACGAGCAGTACTTC. It specifies CASSFQGIHEQYF. V and J are TRBV5-6 and TRBJ2-7, with a possible D match to TRBD1 (6 bases). V was shortened by 2 bases and J by 5 bases, with 11 bases between the two germline ends. The germline gives CDR1 SGHDT, CDR2 YYEEEE. There are 13 residues in the CDR3.